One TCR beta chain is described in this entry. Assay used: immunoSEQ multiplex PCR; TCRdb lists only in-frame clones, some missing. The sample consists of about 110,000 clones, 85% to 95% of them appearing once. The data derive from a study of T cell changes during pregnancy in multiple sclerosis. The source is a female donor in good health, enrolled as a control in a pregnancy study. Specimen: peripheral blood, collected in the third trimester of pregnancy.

In DNA form, the CDR3 reads TGTGCCAGCGGACAGGGATCGAACACTGAAGCTTTCTTT. It encodes CASGQGSNTEAFF. This chain uses TRBV11-3 with TRBJ1-1; 8 nucleotides line up with TRBD1. V was pared by 8 bases and J by 1 base, with 3 bases of the junction left unmatched. Germline CDR1 and CDR2: SGHNT and YENEEA. There are 13 residues in the CDR3. Variable domain in full (rest from reference TRBV11-3 and TRBJ1-1): EAGVVQSPRYKIIEKKQPVAFWCNPISGHNTLYWYLQNLGQGPELLIRYENEEAVDDSQLPKDRFSAERLKGVDSTLKIQPAELGDSAVYLCASGQGSNTEAFFGQGTRLTVV.